These 28 T cell receptor beta chains were all obtained from the same sample, sequenced in a study of T cells in localized non-small cell lung cancer (dated by TCRdb to 2019 to 2021). The library was prepared using the immunoSEQ multiplex PCR assay. Not all clones reach the TCRdb copy of this immuneACCESS table, which keeps in-frame sequences only. Checked studies attribute under half of the gap to unresolved V genes and leave the rest unexplained. The sample yields 25,000 to 30,000 clones; about 90% were counted once. The ten top clones hold around 3.9% of the sample. This material consisted of peripheral blood mononuclear cells, taken before any cancer treatment. The receptors derive from a woman aged 40 to 75 with stage III lung adenocarcinoma.

J is TRBJ1-1 and V is TRBV7-3; maybe TRBD1 (5 bases). V lost 5 bases and J 2 bases, leaving 12 bases between the germline ends. The CDR3 contains 14 residues. Germline CDR1 and CDR2: SGHTA and FQGTGA. As DNA, the CDR3 is TGTGCCAGCAGCGCGGGACTGGGTAACACTGAAGCTTTCTTT. Its translation is CASSAGLGNTEAFF.

V gene TRBV5-1 combines with J gene TRBJ2-2; tentative D call: TRBD2 (5 bases). Germline CDR1 and CDR2: SGHRS and YFSETQ. This CDR3 contains 13 residues. The ends were cut back, 4 bases at V and 4 bases at J, with 8 bases in the middle. The CDR3 region is CASSGLPTGELFF. The CDR3 coding sequence is TGCGCCAGCAGCGGACTTCCCACCGGGGAGCTGTTTTTT.

V gene TRBV9 combines with J gene TRBJ1-5; D is undetermined. The CDR3 length is 14 residues. The V gene's germline CDR1 is SGDLS and CDR2 YYNGEE. V was trimmed by 0 bases and J by 0 bases, leaving 4 bases between them. The CDR3 reads CASSVGDSNQPQHF. The CDR3 DNA reads as TGTGCCAGCAGCGTAGGGGATAGCAATCAGCCCCAGCATTTT.

The V and J genes are TRBV18 and TRBJ1-4; no reliable D call. There are 15 residues in the CDR3. Trimming removed 1 base at V and 0 bases at J, with 6 bases between. Germline V gene sequence: CDR1 KGHSH, CDR2 LQKENI. CDR3 protein: CASSPLKATNEKLFF. DNA for the CDR3: TGTGCCAGCTCACCACTAAAGGCAACTAATGAAAAACTGTTTTTT.

This chain uses TRBV2 with TRBJ2-1; a weak D match, TRBD2 (7 bases). V shed 4 bases and J shed 0 bases, with 10 bases lying between them. The germline V gene has CDR1 SNHLY and CDR2 FYNNEI. The CDR3 totals 15 residues. In DNA form, the CDR3 reads TGTGCCAGCAGTGTAGGGGGGGACTCCTACAATGAGCAGTTCTTC. It specifies CASSVGGDSYNEQFF.

The rearrangement joins TRBV28 to TRBJ2-5, with no clear D. The CDR3 consists of 14 residues. The germline CDR1 and CDR2 sequences are MDHEN and SYDVKM. Trimming removed 3 bases at V and 2 bases at J, with 10 bases between. The chain's CDR3 is CASSLGSVQETQYF. The CDR3 nucleotides read TGTGCCAGCAGTTTGGGTTCAGTACAAGAGACCCAGTACTTC.

This chain joins TRBV4-3 and TRBJ2-5; D gene ambiguous. Germline CDR1 and CDR2: LGHNA and YSLEER. Deletions cut 4 bases from V and 5 bases from J, with 11 bases between. The CDR3 runs to 13 residues. CDR3 coding DNA: TGCGCCAGCAGCCCGGGCCTAGTCGAGACCCAGTACTTC. Translating it yields CASSPGLVETQYF.

The rearrangement uses TRBV15 and TRBJ2-1; D gene uncertain. The CDR3 runs 12 residues. CDR1 is LNHNV and CDR2 is YYDKDF in the germline V gene (reference sequence). V dropped 1 base and J dropped 7 bases, with 5 bases sitting between them. The CDR3 DNA is TGTGCCACCAGCAGAGTTGGAAATGAGCAGTTCTTC. Encoded protein: CATSRVGNEQFF.

This chain uses TRBV18 with TRBJ2-2; D perhaps matches TRBD2 (5 bases). V shed 0 bases and J shed 6 bases, with 5 bases lying between them. This CDR3 contains 13 residues. Germline CDR1 KGHSH, CDR2 LQKENI. CDR3 coding DNA: TGTGCCAGCTCACCACCGAGGGCCGGGGAGCTGTTTTTT. Translation: CASSPPRAGELFF.

The V and J genes are TRBV19 and TRBJ2-1; maybe TRBD2 (6 bases). Deletions cut 0 bases from V and 3 bases from J, with 9 bases between. The CDR3 sequence is 15 residues long. CDR1 and CDR2 from the germline V gene are LNHDA and SQIVND (reference sequence). CDR3 bases: TGTGCCAGTAGTATAGAGGGTAGCGGCTACAATGAGCAGTTCTTC. It specifies CASSIEGSGYNEQFF.

The V gene is TRBV10-2, the J gene TRBJ2-5; TRBD2 matches at 11 bases. The J segment lost 4 bases and the V segment lost 2 bases, leaving 3 bases of the junction unmatched. CDR3 size: 15 residues. Germline-derived CDR1 and CDR2 are WSHSY and SAAADI. In nucleotides, the CDR3 is TGCGCCAGCAGTGAGACTAGCGGGGGAAGAGAGACCCAGTACTTC. It yields the protein CASSETSGGRETQYF.

The chain uses TRBV14 and TRBJ1-4; D ambiguous. CDR3 length equals 13 residues. V was cut by 3 bases and J by 7 bases, with 9 bases left in between. CDR1 and CDR2 from the germline V gene are SGHDN and FVKESK. CDR3 coding DNA: TGTGCCAGCAGCCAGGTGGGCAGTGAAAAACTGTTTTTT. This gives the protein CASSQVGSEKLFF.

V is TRBV7-9 and J is TRBJ2-7; D possibly corresponds to TRBD1 (6 bases). V lost 3 bases to trimming and J lost 2 bases, with 8 bases between them. Germline V gives CDR1 SEHNR, CDR2 FQNEAQ (reference sequence). This CDR3 contains 13 residues. The CDR3 is CASSFTGTYEQYF. For the CDR3, the DNA is TGTGCCAGCAGCTTTACAGGGACCTACGAGCAGTACTTC. Looking up the rest from reference TRBV7-9 and TRBJ2-7 gives the full variable domain: DTGVSQNPRHKITKRGQNVTFRCDPISEHNRLYWYRQTLGQGPEFLTYFQNEAQLEKSRLLSDRFSAERPKGSFSTLEIQRTEQGDSAMYLCASSFTGTYEQYFGPGTRLTVT.

The chain uses TRBV11-2 and TRBJ1-2; 10 positions match TRBD1. This CDR3 comprises 14 residues. Germline trimming cut 5 bases from V and 7 bases from J; bases unmatched to any gene: 7. Germline V gene lookup returns CDR1 SGHAT and CDR2 FQNNGV. CDR3 nucleotides: TGTGCCAGCAGCAGCCGGGACAGGGGCCGTGGCTACACCTTC. Protein sequence: CASSSRDRGRGYTF.

This clone occurred once. The chain carries TRBV4-3 and TRBJ2-7; D ambiguous. The length of the CDR3 is 15 residues. The V end was cut by 0 bases, the J end by 2 bases, with 11 bases between. CDR1 and CDR2 (germline): LGHNA, YSLEER. The CDR3 DNA is TGCGCCAGCAGCCAAGATAATTCCGGTCCCTACGAGCAGTACTTC. It is translated as CASSQDNSGPYEQYF.

In its sample, this clone was seen a few times. J is TRBJ2-7 and V is TRBV7-8; perhaps TRBD1 as D (6 bases). The V and J ends lost 7 bases and 6 bases respectively, with 13 bases between them. CDR1 is SGHVS, CDR2 FQNEAQ, per germline. This CDR3 contains 12 residues. The CDR3 spells CASKGWGPEQYF. For the CDR3, the DNA is TGTGCCAGCAAAGGGTGGGGGCCCGAGCAGTACTTC.

This sequence joins TRBV10-3 and TRBJ1-2; D is ambiguous. From germline, CDR1 is ENHRY and CDR2 SYGVKD. This CDR3 has 12 amino acids. Trimming removed 3 bases from V and 4 bases from J, with 6 bases in between. The CDR3 nucleotides are TGTGCCATCAGTGACGGTGTCTATGGCTACACCTTC. Translating gives CAISDGVYGYTF.

V usage is TRBV30 and J usage is TRBJ2-3; 10 bases line up with TRBD1. The CDR3 has 13 amino acids. Germline lookup yields CDR1 GTSNPN and CDR2 SVGIG (reference sequence). Trimming removed 3 bases from V and 5 bases from J; junction bases left unmatched: 2. The CDR3 reads CAWRGTGEDTQYF. The CDR3 nucleotides are TGTGCCTGGAGGGGGACAGGGGAAGATACGCAGTATTTT.

V is TRBV28 and J is TRBJ1-1; D may be TRBD1 (6 bases). Germline V gene data show CDR1 as MDHEN and CDR2 as SYDVKM. The CDR3 length is 14 residues. Trimming took off 3 bases at V and 6 bases at J, with 14 bases between the two ends. In DNA, the CDR3 is TGTGCCAGCAGTTTGTTGAAGGGGGGAGCTGAAGCTTTCTTT. Protein: CASSLLKGGAEAFF.

The rearrangement links TRBV30 to TRBJ1-5; D call uncertain. The CDR3 is 13 residues long. From germline, CDR1 is GTSNPN and CDR2 SVGIG (reference sequence). Trimming cost V 3 bases and J 3 bases, with 9 bases left between them. The CDR3 loop reads CAWSDGDNQPQHF. The CDR3 coding sequence is TGTGCCTGGAGCGACGGGGACAATCAGCCCCAGCATTTT.

V gene TRBV28 combines with J gene TRBJ1-1; maybe TRBD1 (5 bases). CDR1 and CDR2 (germline): MDHEN, SYDVKM. V was cut by 3 bases and J by 6 bases, with 17 bases left in between. This CDR3 has 15 residues. CDR3: CASSLDQSWGAEAFF. CDR3 DNA: TGTGCCAGCAGTTTGGATCAATCATGGGGCGCTGAAGCTTTCTTT.

The gene calls are TRBV6-5 and TRBJ2-5; 8 bases align to TRBD2. The CDR3 is made up of 14 amino acids. Per germline, CDR1 MNHEY and CDR2 SVGAGI. With V trimmed by 4 bases and J by 5 bases, 6 bases remained unmatched. CDR3 residues: CASSSGLAYETQYF. The CDR3 coding sequence is TGTGCCAGCAGTTCAGGACTAGCATATGAGACCCAGTACTTC.

The J gene is TRBJ1-4, the V gene TRBV27; D is unclear. Looked up from germline, CDR1 is MNHEY and CDR2 is SMNVEV (reference sequence). Trimming cost V 4 bases and J 3 bases, with 12 bases left between them. CDR3 length: 15 amino acids. CDR3 region: CASSSSGSANEKLFF. The CDR3 nucleotides are TGTGCCAGCAGTTCCTCGGGGTCGGCTAATGAAAAACTGTTTTTT.

V usage is TRBV4-2 and J usage is TRBJ1-2; D is perhaps TRBD1 (5 bases). This CDR3 contains 15 residues. CDR1 and CDR2 (germline): LGHNA, YNFKEQ. Trimming cost V 1 base and J 4 bases, with 13 bases left between them. As DNA, the CDR3 is TGTGCCAGCAGCCAAGGAGGGGCAGGGAGCTATGGCTACACCTTC. Translating it yields CASSQGGAGSYGYTF.

This chain uses TRBV5-1 with TRBJ1-2, with D perhaps matching TRBD1 (5 bases). CDR3 length equals 14 residues. CDR1 is SGHRS and CDR2 is YFSETQ in the germline V gene. V gave up 3 bases and J gave up 3 bases, with 12 bases separating them. DNA for the CDR3: TGCGCCAGCAGCTGGGGGGGGACTGACTATGGCTACACCTTC. Amino acids: CASSWGGTDYGYTF. The full variable domain, with the rest looked up from reference TRBV5-1 and TRBJ1-2, is KAGVTQTPRYLIKTRGQQVTLSCSPISGHRSVSWYQQTPGQGLQFLFEYFSETQRNKGNFPGRFSGRQFSNSRSEMNVSTLELGDSALYLCASSWGGTDYGYTFGSGTRLTVV.

This clone appeared once. The rearrangement links TRBV6-1 to TRBJ1-4, with D perhaps matching TRBD1 (5 bases). V was shortened by 2 bases and J by 6 bases, with 10 bases between the two germline ends. Germline V lookup: CDR1 MNHNS, CDR2 SASEGT. This CDR3 has 14 amino acids. CDR3 protein: CASSEHTGDEKLFF. CDR3 coding DNA: TGTGCCAGCAGTGAACATACGGGGGATGAAAAACTGTTTTTT.

This chain joins TRBV9 and TRBJ1-3; no clear D gene. The CDR3 consists of 12 residues. The germline V and J ends were trimmed by 0 bases and 4 bases, with 2 bases remaining between them. CDR1 and CDR2 (germline): SGDLS, YYNGEE. CDR3 sequence (DNA): TGTGCCAGCAGCGTAGACGGAAACACCATATATTTT. Its protein product is CASSVDGNTIYF.

The V and J genes are TRBV11-2 and TRBJ2-3; no firm D call. The CDR3 loop spans 14 amino acids. V dropped 2 bases and J dropped 0 bases, with 6 bases sitting between them. The V gene's germline CDR1 is SGHAT and CDR2 FQNNGV. DNA of the CDR3: TGTGCCAGCAGCTTAACGACCAGCACAGATACGCAGTATTTT. Translation: CASSLTTSTDTQYF.